Listed below are T cell receptor beta chains from one sample, sequenced in a study of cytomegalovirus exposure and HLA in healthy donors. Clones were sequenced by immunoSEQ multiplex PCR, and TCRdb holds only the in-frame ones, with some missing. The repertoire has 160,000 or so clones, around four fifths of them found once; the top ten carry less than 2%. Sequencing was performed on PBMCs. The source is a woman between 18 and 29 years old in good health and CMV-seronegative. Both conserved end residues are trimmed from each CDR3. Each record gives: J gene, V gene, CDR3 protein.

J: TRBJ2-3
V: TRBV13
CDR3: ASSPLAVANTDTQY

J: TRBJ1-6
V: TRBV15
CDR3: ATNAGRTLRPPLH

J: TRBJ1-1
V: TRBV2
CDR3: ASPKPPGTEAF

J: TRBJ2-2
V: TRBV28
CDR3: ASSFSGDTGELF

J: TRBJ1-6
V: TRBV5-6
CDR3: ASGITGLNSPLH

J: TRBJ1-1
V: TRBV6-6
CDR3: ASIDRDQFGAF

J: TRBJ2-3
V: TRBV28
CDR3: ASSIPTSGGSDTQY

J: TRBJ2-3
V: TRBV15
CDR3: ATSRGDRGADTQY

J: TRBJ2-2
V: TRBV19
CDR3: ASSWQGAWSGTGELF

J: TRBJ1-6
V: TRBV30
CDR3: AWRDSTGNGSPLH

J: TRBJ1-1
V: TRBV7-2
CDR3: ASSPSRGLYAEAF

J: TRBJ2-5
V: TRBV6-5
CDR3: ASRGGLSETQY

J: TRBJ2-1
V: TRBV7-3
CDR3: ASSLGRGSSYF

J: TRBJ1-1
V: TRBV10-3
CDR3: AIRVGAVNTEAF

J: TRBJ2-7
V: TRBV9
CDR3: ASSVVPSSYEQY

J: TRBJ2-3
V: TRBV10-3
CDR3: AISGGLGTDTQY

J: TRBJ2-7
V: TRBV5-4
CDR3: ASSLGTERSSYEQY

J: TRBJ1-5
V: TRBV30
CDR3: AWSVGGQGRQPQH

J: TRBJ1-2
V: TRBV27
CDR3: ASSLTRTAINYGYT

J: TRBJ2-7
V: TRBV18
CDR3: ASSRVQGSDEQY

J: TRBJ1-1
V: TRBV7-9
CDR3: ASSRTGVGAF

J: TRBJ1-4
V: TRBV5-4
CDR3: ASSRRTGPGTNEKLF

J: TRBJ2-7
V: TRBV28
CDR3: ASSLLGRYEQY

J: TRBJ1-5
V: TRBV30
CDR3: AWSLGQGDYQPQH

J: TRBJ1-2
V: TRBV14
CDR3: ASSQGPGQGNGYT

J: TRBJ1-6
V: TRBV19
CDR3: ASSIALVDSPLH

J: TRBJ1-6
V: TRBV23-1
CDR3: ASSQWETGRESSYNSPLH

J: TRBJ1-5
V: TRBV6-4
CDR3: ASSSGTGEGKNQPQH

J: TRBJ1-2
V: TRBV10-3
CDR3: AISEGTGDGYT

J: TRBJ1-2
V: TRBV4-1
CDR3: ASSGQVGNYGYT

J: TRBJ2-7
V: TRBV5-6
CDR3: ASSSPDRPISYEQY

J: TRBJ2-5
V: TRBV25-1
CDR3: ASSEQGTYTETQY